This TCR beta chain was retrieved from a study of control samples from healthy donors and cancer patients. The germline CDR1 and CDR2 sequences are SGHKS and YYEKEE (reference sequence). The CDR3 runs to 16 residues. Unmatched junction bases numbered 9, after V lost 4 bases and J lost 7 bases. The repertoire was sequenced with immunoSEQ multiplex PCR; TCRdb's copy has only in-frame clones and lacks some. This sample yields 69,000 or so clones, of which approximately 94% are seen a single time; roughly 3% belongs to the top ten. This clone occurred once. Material: blood. The origin of this receptor is a woman under 40 in good health. The rearrangement joins TRBV5-5 to TRBJ2-2, with 11 nucleotides matching TRBD2. The CDR3 protein is CASSRGLTSGVGELFF. The CDR3 DNA reads as TGTGCCAGCAGCAGAGGCTTGACTAGCGGGGTCGGGGAGCTGTTTTTT.